A selection of T cell receptor beta chains follows, all from one sample in a study of blood T cell repertoires in COVID-19. TCRdb's copy holds only in-frame clones and misses some; the assay was immunoSEQ multiplex PCR. The sample lists about 100,000 clones; over 65% were seen once. The sequencing sample was made of peripheral blood. The receptors stem from a human donor in a cohort sampled during active COVID-19. The CDR3 runs from the conserved cysteine through the conserved F or W. A D gene is named only where the DNA matches it firmly. Size is stated for part of the rows, as once, few or many counts, or as a class when the clone is expanded.

size	D	J	V	DNA	CDR3
NA	NA	TRBJ1-1	TRBV5-4	TGTGCCAGCAGCTTCGCCAACAGATCGGAAGCTTTCTTT	CASSFANRSEAFF
NA	TRBD1	TRBJ1-3	TRBV9	TGTGCCAGCAGCGCCTTACAGGGGGGGATCTCTGGAAACACCATATATTTT	CASSALQGGISGNTIYF
NA	NA	TRBJ2-5	TRBV5-1	TGCGCCAGCAGGAGAGGAGACCAAGAGACCCAGTACTTC	CASRRGDQETQYF
NA	TRBD1	TRBJ1-1	TRBV5-1	TGCGCCAGCAGCTTGGACAGGGGGCAGGAAGCTTTCTTT	CASSLDRGQEAFF
NA	TRBD1	TRBJ2-1	TRBV18	TGTGCCAGCTCGCTCGGGACAGGGTCATTGAATGAGCAGTTCTTC	CASSLGTGSLNEQFF
NA	TRBD1	TRBJ1-4	TRBV7-9	TGTGCCAGCAGCTTAGGCAGGGGGCGTACTAATGAAAAACTGTTTTTT	CASSLGRGRTNEKLFF
NA	TRBD1	TRBJ2-7	TRBV28	TGTGCCAGCAGTTTACGAGGGTTCAGGGGGGAGCAGTACTTC	CASSLRGFRGEQYF
NA	NA	TRBJ1-1	TRBV13	TGTGCCAGCAGCTTAGGCCCCGGAGGGACTGAAGCTTTCTTT	CASSLGPGGTEAFF
once	NA	TRBJ1-1	TRBV6-5	TGTGCCAGCAAAATCTCCGGGAACACTGAAGCTTTCTTT	CASKISGNTEAFF
NA	NA	TRBJ1-6	TRBV7-6	TGTGCCAGCAGCCTGGATGAGCGTTCACCCCTCCACTTT	CASSLDERSPLHF
NA	TRBD1	TRBJ2-2	TRBV27	TGTGCCAGCAGGAGACAGGGCCCCCGCGGCACCGGGGAGCTGTTTTTT	CASRRQGPRGTGELFF
NA	TRBD1	TRBJ1-2	TRBV28	TGTGCCACCTCCGGGCTGAGAGGGGGCGGAATAGGCTACACCTTC	CATSGLRGGGIGYTF
few	NA	TRBJ2-5	TRBV5-1	TGCGCCAGCAGCATCGGGGACACCGAGACCCAGTACTTC	CASSIGDTETQYF
once	NA	TRBJ2-1	TRBV6-5	TGTGCCAGCAGGACCCGAGGAGCCCTTAACAATGAGCAGTTCTTC	CASRTRGALNNEQFF
NA	NA	TRBJ1-3	TRBV7-6	TGTGCCAGCAGCTTAGGACAGGCTTCTGGAAACACCATATATTTT	CASSLGQASGNTIYF
few	NA	TRBJ2-2	TRBV7-2	TGTGCCAGCAGCTCCCAGGCCACCGGGGAGCTGTTTTTT	CASSSQATGELFF
NA	NA	TRBJ2-7	TRBV6-2/TRBV6-3	TGTGCCAGCAGCCCCGGGGGACAGCCGCGCGAGCAGTACTTC	CASSPGGQPREQYF